A single sample gave rise to the 24 T cell receptor beta chains below, sequenced in a study of spatial heterogeneity in lung cancer. TCRdb redid the calling of the 5' RACE reads with MiXCR, one entry per CDR3 protein. The sample records some 83,000 distinct CDR3 sequences, about 7.8% being singletons. As for time point: sample taken at primary tumor resection. The sample was PBMCs, taken at surgery. The receptors derive from a male donor with early-stage non-small cell lung cancer.

Many counts were recorded for this clonotype. The chain is built from TRBV28 and TRBJ2-1, with 10 bases aligning to TRBD1. Losses at the gene ends were 7 bases for V and 9 bases for J; bases not matched to a gene: 15. The germline V gene encodes CDR1 MDHEN and CDR2 SYDVKM. This CDR3 has 16 amino acids. CDR3 sequence reads: CASIPGQGRILGEQFF. The CDR3 nucleotides read TGTGCCAGCATCCCGGGACAGGGGCGAATCCTTGGTGAGCAGTTCTTC. The variable domain in full, with the rest retrieved from reference TRBV28 and TRBJ2-1, is DVKVTQSSRYLVKRTGEKVFLECVQDMDHENMFWYRQDPGLGLRLIYFSYDVKMKEKGDIPEGYSVSREKKERFSLILESASTNQTSMYLCASIPGQGRILGEQFFGPGTRLTVL.

This sequence joins TRBV30 and TRBJ2-3; 12 bases are shared with TRBD2. The CDR3 spans 16 residues. CDR1 GTSNPN and CDR2 SVGIG come from the germline V gene (reference sequence). The V gene end was trimmed by 2 bases and the J gene end by 5 bases; junction bases not matched to a gene: 8. In nucleotides, the CDR3 is TGTGCCTGGAGTTCTTGGACTAGCGGGAAGAGAGATACGCAGTATTTT. Amino acid sequence: CAWSSWTSGKRDTQYF.

At least ten counts were recorded for this clonotype. The CDR3 DNA follows: TGTGCCAGTACTAGGCTGGACGAACGGACTGAAGCTTTCTTT. This translates into CASTRLDERTEAFF. The V gene is TRBV19, the J gene TRBJ1-1; the D is unclear. The CDR3 runs to 14 residues. From germline, CDR1 is LNHDA and CDR2 SQIVND (reference sequence). V was clipped by 7 bases and J by 5 bases, with 17 bases between them.

This clonotype was seen at least ten times. CDR3 nucleotide sequence: TGTGCTAGTGGTTTGGATGCAGGGCGGGAGCAGTACTTC. The encoded protein is CASGLDAGREQYF. The V gene is TRBV12-5, the J gene TRBJ2-7, with D tentatively TRBD1 (5 bases). Deletions cut 1 base from V and 7 bases from J, with 11 bases between. The CDR3 runs to 13 residues. Per the germline V gene, CDR1 is LGHNT and CDR2 is FRNRAP.

This clonotype has more than one count but fewer than ten. CDR3 sequence: CSAGGPNTEAFF. The CDR3 DNA is TGCAGCGCGGGGGGTCCTAACACTGAAGCTTTCTTT. The rearrangement links TRBV29-1 to TRBJ1-1; maybe TRBD1 (5 bases). The V and J ends lost 7 bases and 2 bases respectively, with 11 bases between them. The CDR3 covers 12 residues. Germline loops: CDR1 SQVTM, CDR2 ANQGSEA.

The chain has TRBV6-2 or TRBV6-3 and TRBJ2-1, with TRBD2 matching over 8 bases. After removal of 7 bases from V and 5 bases from J, the junction contained 25 bases not matched to a gene. Looked up from germline, CDR1 is MNHEY and CDR2 is SVGEGT. The CDR3 is 20 amino acids. DNA for the CDR3: TGTGCCAGCAAATTTACCCGGGGGGCGGGAGGCCACCCTTCCAACAATGAGCAGTTCTTC. Amino acid sequence: CASKFTRGAGGHPSNNEQFF.

This clonotype has a count of ten or more. V usage is TRBV5-1 and J usage is TRBJ1-1; D unresolved. The CDR3 runs 13 residues. V was cut by 0 bases and J by 0 bases, with 3 bases left in between. The germline CDR1 and CDR2 sequences are SGHRS and YFSETQ. CDR3 bases: TGCGCCAGCAGCTTGGTTGTGAACACTGAAGCTTTCTTT. Translation gives CASSLVVNTEAFF.

This clonotype has a count of ten or more. The chain uses TRBV30 and TRBJ2-5, with 11 bases matching TRBD2. Germline V gene data show CDR1 as GTSNPN and CDR2 as SVGIG (reference sequence). The CDR3 length is 13 residues. Germline trimming cut 3 bases from V and 4 bases from J; bases unmatched to any gene: 1. The DNA of the CDR3 is TGTGCCTGGAGGACTAGCGGGATAGAGACCCAGTACTTC. The encoded protein is CAWRTSGIETQYF.

This clonotype was observed a few times. CDR3 coding DNA: TGTGCCTGGAGTGTAAAGGGAAGGGAGACCCAGTACTTC. Translation gives CAWSVKGRETQYF. The J gene is TRBJ2-5, the V gene TRBV30; D unresolved. V gave up 0 bases and J gave up 5 bases, with 10 bases separating them. The germline V gene encodes CDR1 GTSNPN and CDR2 SVGIG (reference sequence). This CDR3 spans 13 amino acids.

This clonotype was recorded at least ten times. This CDR3 is CASSPPSRGGNNEQFF. Here the CDR3 DNA reads TGTGCCAGCAGCCCTCCCTCGCGGGGGGGAAACAATGAGCAGTTCTTC. J is TRBJ2-1 and V is TRBV3-1, with TRBD2 matching over 9 bases. The germline CDR1 and CDR2 sequences are LGHDT and YNNKEL (reference sequence). This CDR3 comprises 16 residues. Trimming took 4 bases from V and 5 from J; bases not matched to a gene: 9.

Regarding this clonotype: A single base separates this from a much larger clone, so it may be a read error. V is TRBV29-1 and J is TRBJ2-4, with TRBD1 matching over 9 bases. This CDR3 region has 14 residues. After removal of 7 bases from V and 6 bases from J, the junction contained 10 bases not matched to a gene. Germline CDR1 is SQVTM and CDR2 is ANQGSEA. CDR3 nucleotide sequence: TGCAGCGATGACCTACAGGGGGCCCCAAACATTCAGTACTTC. It encodes CSDDLQGAPNIQYF.

The chain is built from TRBV16 and TRBJ1-3; D ambiguous. Germline V gene lookup returns CDR1 KGHSY and CDR2 FQNENV. This CDR3 is 14 amino acids long. Trimming removed 0 bases at V and 0 bases at J, with 3 bases between. The CDR3 sequence is CASSQSPSGNTIYF. In DNA, the CDR3 is TGTGCCAGCAGCCAATCCCCCTCTGGAAACACCATATATTTT. Using reference TRBV16 and TRBJ1-3 for the parts outside the CDR3, the full variable domain is GEEVAQTPKHLVRGEGQKAKLYCAPIKGHSYVFWYQQVLKNEFKFLISFQNENVFDETGMPKERFSAKCLPNSPCSLEIQATKLEDSAVYFCASSQSPSGNTIYFGEGSWLTVV.

The J gene is TRBJ2-3, the V gene TRBV6-1, with TRBD2 matching over 8 bases. The germline V gene encodes CDR1 MNHNS and CDR2 SASEGT. This CDR3 is 16 amino acids long. V was clipped by 5 bases and J by 0 bases; unmatched bases: 7. CDR3: CASSSSGRRSTDTQYF. CDR3 nucleotide sequence: TGTGCCAGCAGTTCCAGCGGGAGAAGAAGCACAGATACGCAGTATTTT.

This chain links TRBV30 with TRBJ1-1; D gene unclear. This CDR3 is built from 11 residues. Trimming removed 7 bases from V and 6 bases from J, with 12 bases in between. The germline V gene encodes CDR1 GTSNPN and CDR2 SVGIG (reference sequence). The CDR3 nucleotides read TGTGCCTTAATCGAGGAGGCTGAAGCTTTCTTT. It codes for CALIEEAEAFF.

This chain uses TRBV6-2 or TRBV6-3 with TRBJ2-1; D not certain. The CDR3 loop spans 13 amino acids. Trimming took off 6 bases at V and 2 bases at J, with 8 bases between the two ends. Germline loops: CDR1 MNHEY, CDR2 SVGEGT. This CDR3 reads CASSPDAYNEQFF. CDR3 coding DNA: TGTGCCAGCAGCCCTGACGCCTACAATGAGCAGTTCTTC.

V usage is TRBV10-3 and J usage is TRBJ1-6, with D perhaps TRBD1 (5 bases). The V gene lost 3 bases and the J gene lost 7 bases, with 16 bases spanning the gap. CDR1 ENHRY and CDR2 SYGVKD come from the germline V gene. The CDR3 contains 16 residues. The CDR3 sequence is CAISERGRPSNSPLHF. CDR3 DNA sequence: TGTGCCATCAGTGAAAGGGGTCGCCCATCCAATTCACCCCTCCACTTT.

This clonotype was observed a handful of times. The rearrangement links TRBV12-3 or TRBV12-4 to TRBJ2-5; D gene unclear. The length of the CDR3 is 13 residues. V lost 7 bases to trimming and J lost 2 bases, with 11 bases between them. As DNA, the CDR3 is TGTGCCAGCAACGGGTACCGTCAAGAGACCCAGTACTTC. Amino acids: CASNGYRQETQYF.

The chain has TRBV6-5 and TRBJ1-2; D may be TRBD1 (5 bases). CDR1 and CDR2 from the germline V gene are MNHEY and SVGAGI. V lost 2 bases to trimming and J lost 3 bases, with 13 bases between them. The CDR3 runs to 15 residues. CDR3 residues: CASSYDSPTYYGYTF. CDR3 sequence (DNA): TGTGCCAGCAGTTACGACAGTCCGACCTACTATGGCTACACCTTC.

This clonotype was seen repeatedly, ten times or more. V and J are TRBV29-1 and TRBJ2-5; 10 nucleotides agree with TRBD2. The CDR3 loop spans 12 amino acids. Germline-derived CDR1 and CDR2 are SQVTM and ANQGSEA. V lost 4 bases to trimming and J lost 5 bases; unmatched junction nucleotides: 1. The CDR3 spells CSVVAGGETQYF. In DNA, the CDR3 is TGCAGCGTTGTAGCGGGAGGTGAGACCCAGTACTTC.

This clonotype came up many times. The chain uses TRBV6-5 and TRBJ2-1; possibly TRBD1 for D (5 bases). The CDR3 extends over 13 amino acids. CDR1 and CDR2 from the germline V gene are MNHEY and SVGAGI. V shed 2 bases and J shed 9 bases, with 11 bases lying between them. CDR3 sequence reads: CASSYGRVSEQFF. Written as DNA, the CDR3 is TGTGCCAGCAGTTACGGCAGGGTCAGTGAGCAGTTCTTC.

This clonotype was detected a few times. This chain joins TRBV27 and TRBJ2-1; no definite D call. This CDR3 region has 16 residues. CDR1 is MNHEY, CDR2 SMNVEV, per germline (reference sequence). Trimming stripped 7 bases from V and 0 bases from J, with 16 bases between. The chain's CDR3 is CASTPTLTPSYNEQFF. CDR3 in DNA: TGTGCCAGCACTCCTACTCTCACCCCCTCCTACAATGAGCAGTTCTTC.

The table lists this clonotype with many counts. The chain uses TRBV7-9 and TRBJ1-1; 7 nucleotides match TRBD1. The V segment lost 5 bases and the J segment 7 bases; nucleotides outside the gene matches: 10. The germline gives CDR1 SEHNR, CDR2 FQNEAQ (reference sequence). The CDR3 runs 14 residues. Written as DNA, the CDR3 is TGTGCCAGCAGCGCAACAGGGGTGTCGGGTGAAGCTTTCTTT. This codes for CASSATGVSGEAFF.

Many counts were recorded for this clonotype. This sequence joins TRBV7-8 and TRBJ2-7; D is perhaps TRBD2 (6 bases). CDR1 is SGHVS and CDR2 is FQNEAQ in the germline V gene. V lost 5 bases and J 7 bases, leaving 15 bases between the germline ends. This CDR3 has 13 residues. CDR3 in amino acids: CASSLSGSGEQYF. The CDR3 DNA follows: TGTGCCAGCAGCCTTAGCGGAAGTGGGGAGCAGTACTTC.

This clonotype has at least ten counts. The chain couples TRBV2 to TRBJ1-5; D not certain. The CDR3 is 14 amino acids. Germline V gene data show CDR1 as SNHLY and CDR2 as FYNNEI. V was clipped by 3 bases and J by 5 bases, with 11 bases between them. This CDR3 is CASSERIGDQPQHF. The CDR3 DNA is TGTGCCAGCAGTGAGAGAATCGGTGATCAGCCCCAGCATTTT.